These 5 T cell receptor beta chains came from one sample sequenced in a study of blood T cell repertoires in COVID-19. Some clones are missing from TCRdb's copy, which holds only in-frame ones; the method was immunoSEQ multiplex PCR. The sample yields 140,000 or so clones, around 84% seen once. The sample was peripheral blood. These receptors were collected from a human donor in a cohort sampled during active COVID-19.

The gene calls are TRBV7-3 and TRBJ2-2; no reliable D call. Trimming left V 1 base short and J 7 bases short, with 7 bases between. The CDR3 runs to 13 residues. Germline loops: CDR1 SGHTA, CDR2 FQGTGA. CDR3 bases: TGTGCCAGCAGCTTAAAAGTCAGCGGGGAGCTGTTTTTT. As protein: CASSLKVSGELFF. The variable domain in full, completed from reference TRBV7-3 and TRBJ2-2, reads GAGVSQTPSNKVTEKGKYVELRCDPISGHTALYWYRQSLGQGPEFLIYFQGTGAADDSGLPNDRFFAVRPEGSVSTLKIQRTERGDSAVYLCASSLKVSGELFFGEGSRLTVL.

The chain has TRBV5-6 and TRBJ1-4; D not certain. This CDR3 is built from 13 residues. Germline lookup yields CDR1 SGHDT and CDR2 YYEEEE. Between the trimmed V and J ends, which lost 2 bases and 7 bases, there was a span of 9 bases. Here the CDR3 DNA reads TGTGCCAGCAGCTTCCTCCGACTTGAAAAACTGTTTTTT. Translation: CASSFLRLEKLFF.

CDR3 sequence: CASSDSSGANVLTF. For the CDR3, the DNA is TGCGCCAGCAGTGACAGTTCTGGGGCCAACGTCCTGACTTTC. This chain connects TRBV10-1 to TRBJ2-6; D is ambiguous. V lost 3 bases to trimming and J lost 1 base, with 4 bases between them. From germline, CDR1 is WNHNN and CDR2 SYGVQD (reference sequence). There are 14 residues in the CDR3.

V usage is TRBV7-9 and J usage is TRBJ1-2; 7 nucleotides match TRBD1. Germline CDR1 SEHNR, CDR2 FQNEAQ (reference sequence). The CDR3 loop spans 17 amino acids. V was clipped by 4 bases and J by 3 bases; unmatched bases: 14. The CDR3 bases are TGTGCCAGCAGCTCACACCGATTATCAGGGGGTGACTATGGCTACACCTTC. Translated: CASSSHRLSGGDYGYTF.

This clone has only one observation. The chain couples TRBV4-1 to TRBJ2-1; D is uncertain. V lost 1 base to trimming and J lost 7 bases, with 11 bases between them. CDR3 length equals 14 residues. Germline loops: CDR1 MGHRA, CDR2 YSYEKL. The chain's CDR3 is CASSQASDGNEQFF. CDR3 bases: TGCGCCAGCAGCCAAGCTAGTGATGGTAATGAGCAGTTCTTC.